This TCR beta chain was sequenced in a study of OX40 agonist ivuxolimab in advanced cancers. Findings and caveats of the study: Certain nonresponders additionally had low normalized T-cell clonal expansion.

If patients had autoimmune disease history or systemic immunosuppression, they were excluded. Sampled blood was obtained at baseline, cycle 4 day 1, and cycle 7 day 1. A note on this clone: Its target is not known.

The data were produced by immunoSEQ multiplex PCR, yet TCRdb's version contains in-frame clones alone and is incomplete. Of 90,000 to 100,000 clones in the sample, more than 85% were seen once. Material: CD4+ or CD8+ T cells sorted from blood, obtained in a trial of the OX40 agonist ivuxolimab. This TCR was recovered from an adult with an advanced solid tumor such as melanoma, head and neck, liver or kidney cancer.

CDR3 amino acids: CASSFSGRRTQYF. CDR3 nucleotide sequence: TGTGCCAGCAGCTTTAGCGGTCGCAGGACCCAGTACTTC. The chain couples TRBV7-9 to TRBJ2-5, with TRBD2 as a possible D gene (6 bases). The CDR3 sequence is 13 residues long. Germline-derived CDR1 and CDR2 are SEHNR and FQNEAQ (reference sequence). V lost 3 bases to trimming and J lost 7 bases, with 12 bases between them.